One T cell receptor beta chain is described in this entry. Its specificity is unknown. This record comes from a study of identifying expanded T cells in peripheral blood. No infections or other immune events were documented during collection. Trimming stripped 6 bases from V and 1 base from J, with 9 bases between. CDR1 is SNHLY, CDR2 FYNNEI, per germline. CDR3 length: 13 residues. Findings and caveats of the study: Over about two and four weeks, about 17 and 20 clones changed, versus around 1.1 between replicates. Two-week clone count variance significantly increased as total template count grew.

Profiled with immunoSEQ multiplex PCR; TCRdb holds only in-frame clones, not every one. This sample has about 100,000 clones, with approximately 89% found just once. The rearrangement links TRBV2 to TRBJ1-1; D gene unclear. Material for sequencing was blood. The source of this sequence is a person between 18 and 75 years old in good health. CDR3 loop: CASRPFANTEAFF. CDR3 coding DNA: TGTGCCAGCAGGCCTTTCGCGAACACTGAAGCTTTCTTT.